The 6 T cell receptor beta chains presented below share a single source sample, sequenced in a study of T cell responses to AZD1222 COVID-19 vaccine. Assay: immunoSEQ multiplex PCR; the TCRdb copy retains only in-frame clones and omits some. The sample yields 120,000 or so clones, about 90% seen once. The material sequenced was peripheral blood, taken on day 0 of MenACWY control vaccination. The receptors were sampled from an adult in good health.

The chain joins TRBV27 to TRBJ2-2, with D perhaps TRBD1 (5 bases). CDR3 length: 13 residues. V was cut by 2 bases and J by 6 bases, with 7 bases left in between. CDR1 MNHEY and CDR2 SMNVEV come from the germline V gene (reference sequence). CDR3 nucleotides: TGTGCCAGCAGTTTAAGGGGTCCCGGGGAGCTGTTTTTT. It encodes CASSLRGPGELFF.

The V call is TRBV15, the J call TRBJ2-3; D unresolved. The V gene's germline CDR1 is LNHNV and CDR2 YYDKDF (reference sequence). V was cut by 3 bases and J by 0 bases, with 4 bases left in between. CDR3 length equals 13 residues. In DNA, the CDR3 is TGTGCCACCAGCAGGCATAGCACAGATACGCAGTATTTT. Protein product: CATSRHSTDTQYF.

V and J are TRBV4-3 and TRBJ2-2, with D maybe TRBD1 (6 bases). CDR1 is LGHNA, CDR2 YSLEER, per germline. The germline V and J ends were trimmed by 0 bases and 6 bases, with 11 bases remaining between them. The CDR3 has 15 residues. In DNA form, the CDR3 reads TGCGCCAGCAGCCAAGAAAGGCACAGGGCCGGGGAGCTGTTTTTT. Translation: CASSQERHRAGELFF.

The chain has TRBV5-6 and TRBJ1-1; 8 nucleotides line up with TRBD1. Germline CDR1 and CDR2: SGHDT and YYEEEE. Trimming at V came to 0 bases and at J to 4 bases, leaving 5 bases not matched to a gene. The CDR3 spans 15 residues. CDR3 region: CASSLVDREGTEAFF. The CDR3 DNA follows: TGTGCCAGCAGCTTGGTGGACAGGGAAGGCACTGAAGCTTTCTTT.

The J gene is TRBJ2-3, the V gene TRBV5-5; TRBD2 agrees at 10 bases. The germline gives CDR1 SGHKS, CDR2 YYEKEE (reference sequence). CDR3 length: 15 residues. Trimming took 0 bases from V and 6 from J; bases not matched to a gene: 4. The CDR3 nucleotides are TGTGCCAGCAGCTTGGAAGGACTAGCGGTTGATACGCAGTATTTT. Encoded protein: CASSLEGLAVDTQYF.

The chain uses TRBV14 and TRBJ2-2, with TRBD2 matching over 8 bases. After removal of 4 bases from V and 0 bases from J, the junction contained 4 bases not matched to a gene. The CDR3 loop spans 16 amino acids. The germline V gene encodes CDR1 SGHDN and CDR2 FVKESK. CDR3 DNA sequence: TGTGCCAGCAGCCCTATGGGACTAGCGAACACCGGGGAGCTGTTTTTT. Its protein product is CASSPMGLANTGELFF.